This T cell receptor beta chain was obtained from a study of PD-1 blockade in classical Hodgkin lymphoma. As for time point: newly diagnosed, previously untreated cHL patient sample. Method: immunoSEQ multiplex PCR; TCRdb's copy keeps in-frame clones and lacks some. The sample contains 25,000 to 35,000 clones, under 95% of which appear only once. The CDR3 covers 13 residues. Germline V CDR1 and CDR2: LNHDA, SQIVND (reference sequence). V gave up 5 bases and J gave up 10 bases; unmatched junction bases: 9. This clonotype was obtained from a human donor with classical Hodgkin lymphoma. The chain carries TRBV19 and TRBJ1-1, with 8 positions matching TRBD1. The sample consisted of peripheral blood mononuclear cells (PBMCs). For the CDR3, the DNA is TGTGCCAGTAGTCCCCGACAGGGGCGTACAGCTTTCTTT. Its translation: CASSPRQGRTAFF.